One and the same sample provided the 7 T cell receptor beta chains below, sequenced in a study of shared clonotypes between healthy human individuals. The repertoire was sequenced with immunoSEQ multiplex PCR; TCRdb's copy has only in-frame clones and lacks some. Of roughly 1,800,000 clones in the sample, about 95% were seen once. CD45RO-negative, CCR7-positively selected cells formed the naive CD8 fraction, excluding terminally differentiated effector memory CD45RA+ cells. The source material was naive CD8+ T cells sorted from blood. The receptors come from a man younger than 35 in good health.

This clone has just one count. The genes are TRBV6-1 and TRBJ2-7; the match to TRBD1 covers 7 bases. CDR1 MNHNS and CDR2 SASEGT come from the germline V gene. The CDR3 covers 15 residues. Trimming removed 1 base from V and 1 base from J; junction bases left unmatched: 4. CDR3 in DNA: TGTGCCAGCAGTGAAGGTGAGGACAGGTCCTACGAGCAGTACTTC. This sequence encodes CASSEGEDRSYEQYF.

Points on this clone: Other DNA sequences within the sample encode an identical CDR3. The chain combines TRBV19 with TRBJ2-1; possible D gene TRBD2, 5 bases. The CDR3 runs to 13 residues. The germline CDR1 and CDR2 sequences are LNHDA and SQIVND (reference sequence). V dropped 6 bases and J dropped 4 bases, with 10 bases sitting between them. CDR3 DNA: TGTGCCAGTAGAGATTCGGGATACAATGAGCAGTTCTTC. Translation gives CASRDSGYNEQFF.

The V and J genes are TRBV23-1 and TRBJ2-2; the D gene is possibly TRBD1 (5 bases). TRBV23-1 is known as an ORF, though its function is uncertain. V was cut by 0 bases and J by 2 bases, with 10 bases left in between. CDR3 length equals 16 residues. CDR3 sequence (DNA): TGCGCCAGCAGTCAATCCCCAGGGCCTAACACCGGGGAGCTGTTTTTT. Its translation is CASSQSPGPNTGELFF.

V and J are TRBV19 and TRBJ2-2, with D perhaps TRBD2 (6 bases). Trimming took off 1 base at V and 4 bases at J, with 10 bases between the two ends. The CDR3 spans 15 residues. Germline V gene lookup returns CDR1 LNHDA and CDR2 SQIVND (reference sequence). The DNA of the CDR3 is TGTGCCAGTAGTATAGCTATGGGGGGCACCGGGGAGCTGTTTTTT. Translating gives CASSIAMGGTGELFF.

The chain has TRBV7-8 and TRBJ2-5; TRBD2 matches at 14 bases. The ends lost 1 base at V and 3 bases at J; junction bases unmatched: 7. The CDR3 runs to 18 residues. Looked up from germline, CDR1 is SGHVS and CDR2 is FQNEAQ. CDR3 coding DNA: TGTGCCAGCAGCTTAGTCCCGGGACTAGCGGGAGATAAAGAGACCCAGTACTTC. Protein product: CASSLVPGLAGDKETQYF.

Comments on this clone: The sample contains more than one DNA sequence encoding this CDR3. The CDR3 spells CASSLGLAGGLQETQYF. The CDR3 DNA reads as TGTGCCAGCAGCTTAGGACTAGCGGGAGGGCTTCAAGAGACCCAGTACTTC. The J gene is TRBJ2-5, the V gene TRBV7-6; 14 bases agree with TRBD2. The germline gives CDR1 SGHVS, CDR2 FNYEAQ. V lost 1 base and J lost 2; bases outside the gene matches: 3. The CDR3 totals 17 residues.

This sequence joins TRBV4-3 and TRBJ2-5; possibly TRBD2 for D (5 bases). The CDR3 covers 14 residues. Trimming removed 1 base from V and 5 bases from J, with 11 bases in between. Germline-derived CDR1 and CDR2 are LGHNA and YSLEER. CDR3 sequence reads: CASSQGLAVETQYF. The CDR3 DNA follows: TGCGCCAGCAGCCAAGGCCTAGCAGTCGAGACCCAGTACTTC.